This T cell receptor beta chain was identified in a study of T cell clonotyping in hematopoietic cell transplantation. As regards this clone: The antigen remains unidentified.

The protocol was immunoSEQ multiplex PCR, while the TCRdb copy is restricted to in-frame clones and leaves out a portion. The sample has about 44,000 clones, roughly 94% seen once. Findings and limits, study-wide: CD4 and CD8 repertoire contributions could not be separated without sorting. Recipient TCR diversity dropped after transplant; expanded clonotypes rose from day 30 to 180.

V lost 4 bases and J lost 1, with 11 bases in between. The CDR3 sequence is 14 residues long. From germline, CDR1 is SGHRS and CDR2 YFSETQ. This TCR was sampled from a woman aged 45-65 years in good health. Some clones in this sample may be carry-over from other donors' samples. The source material was peripheral blood mononuclear cells. The V call is TRBV5-1, the J call TRBJ1-1; no definite D call. Here the CDR3 DNA reads TGCGCCAGCAGCCGGGGAGATTCGAACACTGAAGCTTTCTTT. Its protein product is CASSRGDSNTEAFF.